Listed below are T cell receptor beta chains from one sample, sequenced in a study of OX40 agonist ivuxolimab in advanced cancers. Repertoires were generated with immunoSEQ multiplex PCR, while TCRdb's copy carries only in-frame clones and drops some. The sample lists about 19,000 clones, approximately 83% occurring once. Sample: CD4+ or CD8+ T cells sorted from blood, taken in a trial of the OX40 agonist ivuxolimab. These receptors all stem from an adult with an advanced solid tumor such as melanoma, head and neck, liver or kidney cancer. Both conserved end residues are part of each CDR3. D genes are given only for firm matches. A row's size may be missing; if present it is once, few, many or a size class.

V gene	J gene	D gene	clone size	CDR3 protein	CDR3 DNA
TRBV28	TRBJ2-1	TRBD1	-	CASRGTGGLYEQFF	TGTGCCAGCAGGGGGACAGGGGGGCTGTATGAGCAGTTCTTC
TRBV9	TRBJ2-3	-	-	CASSVAPSSTDTQYF	TGTGCCAGCAGCGTAGCGCCCAGCAGCACAGATACGCAGTATTTT
TRBV28	TRBJ2-2	-	-	CASSLNTWGTGELFF	TGTGCCAGCAGTTTAAACACTTGGGGCACCGGGGAGCTGTTTTTT
TRBV29-1	TRBJ2-5	-	-	CSVEVALAGGETQYF	TGCAGCGTTGAAGTCGCGCTCGCGGGTGGAGAGACCCAGTACTTC
TRBV10-3	TRBJ1-5	-	-	CAINDVDSNQPQHF	TGTGCCATCAACGATGTAGACAGCAATCAGCCCCAGCATTTT
TRBV18	TRBJ2-2	-	-	CASSPTARDDTGELFF	TGTGCCAGCTCACCAACGGCCAGGGACGACACCGGGGAGCTGTTTTTT
TRBV15	TRBJ1-5	-	-	CATSREGNQPQHF	TGTGCCACCAGCAGAGAAGGGAATCAGCCCCAGCATTTT
TRBV5-1	TRBJ2-7	-	-	CASSLAQVTSYEQYF	TGCGCCAGCAGCTTAGCCCAGGTGACATCCTACGAGCAGTACTTC
TRBV7-9	TRBJ2-1	-	-	CASSLGTKGQFF	TGTGCCAGCAGCTTAGGCACAAAGGGGCAGTTCTTC
TRBV7-6	TRBJ2-7	-	-	CASSLVGISGEQYF	TGTGCCAGCAGCTTAGTCGGGATATCCGGCGAGCAGTACTTC
TRBV27	TRBJ2-7	TRBD2	once	CASSFQLAGRTYEQYF	TGTGCCAGCAGTTTCCAACTAGCGGGGAGGACCTACGAGCAGTACTTC
TRBV6-5	TRBJ2-1	TRBD1	-	CASSPGQGSYEQFF	TGTGCCAGCAGCCCCGGACAGGGGAGCTATGAGCAGTTCTTC
TRBV28	TRBJ1-5	-	-	CATRPESTSRSNQPQHF	TGTGCCACCAGACCCGAATCGACCTCCAGGAGCAATCAGCCCCAGCATTTT
TRBV7-2	TRBJ2-7	-	-	CASSGYEQYF	TGTGCCAGCAGCGGTTACGAGCAGTACTTC
TRBV6-1	TRBJ1-1	-	-	CASKATVGTEAFF	TGTGCCAGCAAGGCTACAGTGGGCACTGAAGCTTTCTTT
TRBV6-5	TRBJ1-2	-	few	CASKDGYTF	TGTGCCAGCAAAGATGGCTACACCTTC
TRBV6-5	TRBJ1-6	TRBD1	-	CASSTGTGTSPLHF	TGTGCCAGCAGTACCGGGACAGGGACCTCACCCCTCCACTTT
TRBV6-1	TRBJ2-7	TRBD1	-	CASSEGQAGTYEQYF	TGTGCCAGCAGTGAGGGACAGGCGGGCACCTACGAGCAGTACTTC
TRBV19	TRBJ1-5	-	-	CASSLIPGRDQPQHF	TGTGCCAGTAGTCTGATACCAGGGAGGGACCAGCCCCAGCATTTT
TRBV11-2	TRBJ2-1	-	-	CASSLDRAGGRLKVYNEQFF	TGTGCCAGCAGCTTAGATCGTGCCGGGGGCCGGTTGAAAGTATACAATGAGCAGTTCTTC
TRBV9	TRBJ2-6	-	-	CASSATGRTSGANVLTF	TGTGCCAGCAGCGCGACGGGACGGACCTCTGGGGCCAACGTCCTGACTTTC
TRBV5-5	TRBJ1-2	-	-	CASSLVKEAGPLRGYTF	TGTGCCAGCAGCTTGGTGAAGGAGGCAGGCCCGCTTCGGGGCTACACCTTC
TRBV30	TRBJ2-3	TRBD2	-	CAWSGLAVAGASTDTQYF	TGTGCCTGGAGTGGGCTAGCTGTAGCGGGGGCTAGCACAGATACGCAGTATTTT
TRBV6-5	TRBJ1-1	-	-	CASSYSTEAFF	TGTGCCAGCAGTTACTCCACTGAAGCTTTCTTT
TRBV7-9	TRBJ1-4	-	once	CASSRPTTNEKLFF	TGTGCCAGCAGCCGACCCACAACTAATGAAAAACTGTTTTTT
TRBV2	TRBJ1-4	-	once	CASTQNGGANEKLFF	TGTGCCAGCACCCAAAACGGGGGGGCTAATGAAAAACTGTTTTTT
TRBV5-6	TRBJ1-5	-	-	CASIRGNQPQHF	TGTGCCAGCATACGGGGAAATCAGCCCCAGCATTTT
TRBV19	TRBJ2-1	-	large	CASRDSDRSYNEQFF	TGTGCCAGTAGGGACAGTGATCGCTCCTACAATGAGCAGTTCTTC
TRBV10-3	TRBJ2-7	-	-	CAISAGPMVASYEQYF	TGTGCCATCAGTGCCGGGCCGATGGTCGCATCCTACGAGCAGTACTTC
TRBV28	TRBJ1-2	-	few	CASSSLTLQGGRLLNYGYTF	TGTGCCAGCAGTTCCCTAACGCTACAGGGCGGCCGTCTACTTAACTATGGCTACACCTTC
TRBV19	TRBJ2-7	TRBD1	-	CATRVGQGNYEQYF	TGTGCCACCCGGGTGGGACAGGGTAACTACGAGCAGTACTTC
TRBV28	TRBJ2-2	TRBD1	once	CASSLSDRGLNTGELFF	TGTGCCAGCAGTTTATCCGACAGGGGGCTTAACACCGGGGAGCTGTTTTTT
TRBV10-1	TRBJ2-7	-	-	CASSESEGTYEQYF	TGCGCCAGCAGTGAGTCCGAGGGAACCTACGAGCAGTACTTC
TRBV19	TRBJ1-5	-	-	CASSMGGRTDQPQHF	TGTGCCAGTAGTATGGGGGGCAGGACCGATCAGCCCCAGCATTTT
TRBV23-1	TRBJ2-4	-	-	CASSQSGAKNIQYF	TGCGCCAGCAGTCAATCAGGGGCCAAAAACATTCAGTACTTC
TRBV27	TRBJ2-7	-	few	CASSPHRRASYEQYF	TGTGCCAGCAGTCCACATCGTCGGGCATCCTACGAGCAGTACTTC
TRBV19	TRBJ2-7	-	-	CASSIAGYEQYF	TGTGCCAGTAGTATTGCAGGCTACGAGCAGTACTTC
TRBV9	TRBJ1-1	-	-	CASSEGHVNTEAFF	TGTGCCAGCAGCGAAGGACATGTGAATACTGAAGCTTTCTTT
TRBV5-6	TRBJ2-1	-	-	CASQRTGGLLELAQFF	TGTGCCAGTCAACGTACCGGCGGCCTCCTAGAACTTGCACAGTTCTTC
TRBV5-4	TRBJ2-5	-	few	CASSALGDGQETQYF	TGTGCCAGCAGCGCGTTAGGAGACGGCCAAGAGACCCAGTACTTC
TRBV2	TRBJ2-1	-	-	CARAQGNPMPYNEQFF	TGTGCCAGGGCGCAGGGCAACCCAATGCCCTACAATGAGCAGTTCTTC
TRBV9	TRBJ2-1	-	-	CASSFGGGEQFF	TGTGCCAGCAGCTTCGGGGGTGGTGAGCAGTTCTTC